This T cell receptor beta chain was obtained from a study of STAT3 mutations in large granular lymphocyte leukemia. Study results and caveats: At least one immunodominant TCR beta clonotype appeared in every T-cell large granular lymphocyte leukemia patient.

Repertoires were generated with immunoSEQ multiplex PCR, while TCRdb's copy carries only in-frame clones and drops some. The sample has about 13,000 clones, 88% seen once. A remark on this clone: Its target is unknown.

Sequencing was carried out using PBMCs. This receptor was identified in a human donor with T large granular lymphocyte leukemia. Some clones in this sample may be carry-over from other donors' samples.

The DNA for the CDR3 is TGCGCCAGCAGCGGGGGACAGGGGTTTTATACGCAGTATTTT. This sequence encodes CASSGGQGFYTQYF. V and J are TRBV5-1 and TRBJ2-3; 10 bases match TRBD1. Germline CDR1 and CDR2: SGHRS and YFSETQ. V gave up 4 bases and J gave up 7 bases; unmatched junction bases: 6. CDR3 length: 14 residues.